A single sample is the source of the 18 T cell receptor beta chains below, sequenced in a study of cytomegalovirus exposure and HLA in healthy donors. Primers for the PCR totalled 60 Vbeta and 13 Jbeta. The method was immunoSEQ multiplex PCR; TCRdb's version includes in-frame clones alone and lacks a portion of them. In the table there are under 150,000 clones, 80% of which are singletons. The sequenced material came from PBMCs. These receptors were taken from a woman aged 40 to 50 in good health and CMV-seronegative.

J is TRBJ2-7 and V is TRBV2; 7 bases line up with TRBD2. The CDR3 is made up of 14 amino acids. Trimming removed 3 bases from V and 3 bases from J; junction bases left unmatched: 5. Germline CDR1 and CDR2: SNHLY and FYNNEI. The CDR3 nucleotides read TGTGCCAGCAGTGAGGGGAGGGTCGGCTACGAGCAGTACTTC. It is translated as CASSEGRVGYEQYF.

Only one count was recorded for this clone. This chain connects TRBV4-3 to TRBJ2-5, with 9 bases identical to TRBD2. CDR1 is LGHNA and CDR2 is YSLEER in the germline V gene. The CDR3 loop spans 15 amino acids. After removal of 4 bases from V and 5 bases from J, the junction contained 8 bases not matched to a gene. The CDR3 nucleotides read TGCGCCAGCAGCCGCCGGCGGGGGGGCCCCGAGACCCAGTACTTC. Encoded protein: CASSRRRGGPETQYF.

This sequence joins TRBV5-4 and TRBJ2-5; TRBD2 agrees at 8 bases. After removal of 1 base from V and 6 bases from J, the junction contained 14 bases not matched to a gene. CDR3 size: 17 residues. Germline V gene data show CDR1 as SGHNT and CDR2 as YYREEE (reference sequence). The CDR3 reads CASSLHPASGSVKTQYF. CDR3 sequence (DNA): TGTGCCAGCAGCTTGCACCCGGCTAGCGGGTCAGTAAAGACCCAGTACTTC.

This clone has just one count. The chain has TRBV27 and TRBJ2-2; D is possibly TRBD1 (5 bases). Trimming shortened V by 5 bases and J by 6 bases, and 16 bases separated the two germline ends. The CDR3 consists of 15 residues. Germline assignment: CDR1 MNHEY and CDR2 SMNVEV (reference sequence). The CDR3 here is CASSTTKGAAGELFF. CDR3 nucleotide sequence: TGTGCCAGCAGTACAACTAAAGGGGCCGCCGGGGAGCTGTTTTTT.

The chain is built from TRBV11-3 and TRBJ1-5, with D possibly matching TRBD1 (6 bases). Trimming left V 5 bases short and J 5 bases short, with 16 bases between. This CDR3 comprises 15 residues. Germline V gene sequence: CDR1 SGHNT, CDR2 YENEEA. CDR3 nucleotide sequence: TGTGCCAGCAGCCCCGGCGGGGGGGCCGATCAGCCCCAGCATTTT. Translating gives CASSPGGGADQPQHF.

This clone is a singleton in its sample. The chain uses TRBV6-6 and TRBJ2-1, with 7 bases fitting TRBD2. V lost 2 bases, J lost 9 bases, and 1 base stayed unmatched. CDR1 is MNHNY and CDR2 is SVGAGI in the germline V gene (reference sequence). The CDR3 covers 12 residues. The CDR3: CASSYLAAEQFF. CDR3 bases: TGTGCCAGCAGTTACCTAGCGGCTGAGCAGTTCTTC.

This clone turned up a few times. J is TRBJ1-1 and V is TRBV6-5; D remains ambiguous. V lost 6 bases and J 6 bases, leaving 8 bases between the germline ends. Looked up from germline, CDR1 is MNHEY and CDR2 is SVGAGI. The CDR3 consists of 11 residues. CDR3 DNA: TGTGCCAGCAGAGCTCAGGCTGAAGCTTTCTTT. Translated: CASRAQAEAFF.

This chain links TRBV28 with TRBJ2-7; weak D call: TRBD1 (6 bases). Germline V CDR1 and CDR2: MDHEN, SYDVKM. The ends were cut back, 8 bases at V and 2 bases at J, with 13 bases in the middle. CDR3 length: 13 amino acids. CDR3 DNA: TGTGCCAGCGGGAGACAGGCGCCCTACGAGCAGTACTTC. It yields the protein CASGRQAPYEQYF.

This clone was counted between two and nine times. This chain links TRBV5-6 with TRBJ2-1; D call uncertain. CDR3 length: 12 amino acids. Germline CDR1 and CDR2: SGHDT and YYEEEE. With 0 bases removed from V and 5 bases from J, the gap between germline ends came to 3 bases. The chain's CDR3 is CASSLEHNEQFF. CDR3 bases: TGTGCCAGCAGCTTGGAGCACAATGAGCAGTTCTTC.

This clone was seen just once. The chain links TRBV5-1 to TRBJ2-2; D is unresolved. There are 14 residues in the CDR3. Trimming pared 0 bases from V and 3 bases from J, leaving 6 bases between. CDR1 is SGHRS and CDR2 is YFSETQ in the germline V gene. CDR3 protein: CASSLDRYTGELFF. The CDR3 DNA reads TGCGCCAGCAGCTTGGACAGATACACCGGGGAGCTGTTTTTT.

V usage is TRBV27 and J usage is TRBJ1-2; TRBD1 matches at 10 bases. This CDR3 contains 15 residues. V lost 4 bases and J lost 4; bases outside the gene matches: 6. Germline CDR1 and CDR2: MNHEY and SMNVEV (reference sequence). The CDR3, as DNA: TGTGCCAGCAGTTCATACGACAGGGGGCCCTATGGCTACACCTTC. It translates to CASSSYDRGPYGYTF.

This clone was counted a few times. The DNA for the CDR3 is TGTGCCAGCACCCTGGGACAAAATCAGCCCCAGCATTTT. This codes for CASTLGQNQPQHF. The chain employs TRBV7-2 and TRBJ1-5; D may be TRBD1 (6 bases). The ends were cut back, 7 bases at V and 4 bases at J, with 11 bases in the middle. This CDR3 is 13 amino acids long. Germline assignment: CDR1 SGHTA and CDR2 FQGNSA.

The chain uses TRBV29-1 and TRBJ1-2; D remains unclear. V lost 3 bases to trimming and J lost 7 bases, with 15 bases between them. Looked up from germline, CDR1 is SQVTM and CDR2 is ANQGSEA. The CDR3 totals 13 residues. The CDR3 loop is CSVEQNLLRGYTF. The CDR3 DNA reads as TGCAGCGTTGAGCAGAATCTCTTACGTGGCTACACCTTC.

V gene TRBV29-1 combines with J gene TRBJ2-5, with 10 bases that match TRBD2. V lost 5 bases and J lost 5; bases outside the gene matches: 14. CDR1 and CDR2 (germline): SQVTM, ANQGSEA. The CDR3 runs to 16 residues. The CDR3 region is CSVILLGLAGGETQYF. The CDR3 DNA reads TGCAGCGTTATTTTGCTGGGATTAGCGGGAGGTGAGACCCAGTACTTC.

Here the CDR3 DNA reads TGTGCCAGCAGTTTGCCGGGACAGGGCTACTCTGGGGCCAACGTCCTGACTTTC. Protein product: CASSLPGQGYSGANVLTF. The gene calls are TRBV28 and TRBJ2-6, with 9 nucleotides matching TRBD1. The V gene end was trimmed by 3 bases and the J gene end by 0 bases; junction bases not matched to a gene: 6. Germline V gives CDR1 MDHEN, CDR2 SYDVKM. The CDR3 loop spans 18 amino acids.

J is TRBJ2-5 and V is TRBV7-9, with D possibly matching TRBD1 (6 bases). The ends were cut back, 5 bases at V and 5 bases at J, with 15 bases in the middle. Germline V lookup: CDR1 SEHNR, CDR2 FQNEAQ (reference sequence). The CDR3 runs to 14 residues. The CDR3 loop is CASSLQGLSETQYF. The CDR3 DNA is TGTGCCAGCAGCCTCCAGGGGCTGTCGGAGACCCAGTACTTC. Combining the CDR3 with reference TRBV7-9 and TRBJ2-5 gives the whole variable domain DTGVSQNPRHKITKRGQNVTFRCDPISEHNRLYWYRQTLGQGPEFLTYFQNEAQLEKSRLLSDRFSAERPKGSFSTLEIQRTEQGDSAMYLCASSLQGLSETQYFGPGTRLLVL.

The chain combines TRBV6-6 with TRBJ2-3, with D perhaps TRBD2 (5 bases). This CDR3 region has 14 residues. Per germline, CDR1 MNHNY and CDR2 SVGAGI (reference sequence). The V gene lost 2 bases and the J gene lost 2 bases, with 8 bases spanning the gap. CDR3 sequence: CASSYSGITDTQYF. CDR3 nucleotides: TGTGCCAGCAGTTACAGCGGAATCACAGATACGCAGTATTTT.

V and J are TRBV9 and TRBJ1-2; 7 bases are shared with TRBD1. CDR3 size: 13 residues. Trimming removed 1 base from V and 6 bases from J; junction bases left unmatched: 3. The germline gives CDR1 SGDLS, CDR2 YYNGEE. The CDR3 DNA sequence: TGTGCCAGCAGCGTATGGGACAGAGATGGCTACACCTTC. Amino acid sequence: CASSVWDRDGYTF.